Listed below are T cell receptor beta chains from one sample, sequenced in a study of memory CD8 T cells in hepatitis C reinfection. Clones were sequenced by immunoSEQ multiplex PCR, and TCRdb holds only the in-frame ones, with some missing. The repertoire holds approximately 46,000 clones, with about 88% as singletons. The sequencing sample was made of naive CD8+ T cells sorted from blood. The receptor set was obtained from a man aged 18 to 30 with hepatitis C virus infection. Each CDR3 is given with its conserved first and last residue. A D gene is named only where the DNA matches it firmly. Clone size appears in some rows only: once, few, many, or a class for an expanded clone.

clone_size: once; v_call: TRBV6-1; j_call: TRBJ1-5; d_call: NA; cdr3_aa: CASKPGTDSNQPQHF; cdr3_nt: TGTGCCAGCAAACCCGGGACTGATAGCAATCAGCCCCAGCATTTT
clone_size: NA; v_call: TRBV7-9; j_call: TRBJ2-3; d_call: TRBD2; cdr3_aa: CASSLERLAGTDTQYF; cdr3_nt: TGTGCCAGCAGCCTAGAGAGACTAGCTGGCACAGATACGCAGTATTTT
clone_size: few; v_call: TRBV13; j_call: TRBJ1-1; d_call: NA; cdr3_aa: CASSPPRGTEAFF; cdr3_nt: TGTGCCAGCAGTCCTCCCCGGGGCACTGAAGCTTTCTTT
clone_size: NA; v_call: TRBV19; j_call: TRBJ2-1; d_call: TRBD2; cdr3_aa: CASQITSGGYNEQFF; cdr3_nt: TGTGCCAGCCAGATAACGAGCGGGGGGTACAATGAGCAGTTCTTC
clone_size: once; v_call: TRBV6-6; j_call: TRBJ2-5; d_call: TRBD2; cdr3_aa: CASSPLAGELQETQYF; cdr3_nt: TGTGCCAGCAGTCCCCTAGCGGGAGAACTACAAGAGACCCAGTACTTC
clone_size: NA; v_call: TRBV7-6; j_call: TRBJ2-1; d_call: NA; cdr3_aa: CASSLGGHEQFF; cdr3_nt: TGTGCCAGCAGCTTAGGGGGCCATGAGCAGTTCTTC
clone_size: NA; v_call: TRBV27; j_call: TRBJ2-1; d_call: NA; cdr3_aa: CASSLEGGVNPYNEQFF; cdr3_nt: TGTGCCAGCAGTTTGGAGGGCGGGGTCAACCCCTACAATGAGCAGTTCTTC
clone_size: NA; v_call: TRBV6-1; j_call: TRBJ2-2; d_call: NA; cdr3_aa: CASKEDTGELFF; cdr3_nt: TGTGCCAGCAAAGAGGACACCGGGGAGCTGTTTTTT
clone_size: NA; v_call: TRBV19; j_call: TRBJ1-2; d_call: NA; cdr3_aa: CASRTGTPVVGYTF; cdr3_nt: TGTGCCAGTAGGACCGGGACACCAGTAGTCGGCTACACCTTC
clone_size: NA; v_call: TRBV27; j_call: TRBJ2-1; d_call: NA; cdr3_aa: CASSLGTSYNEQFF; cdr3_nt: TGTGCCAGCAGTTTAGGGACTTCCTACAATGAGCAGTTCTTC
clone_size: NA; v_call: TRBV7-8; j_call: TRBJ2-7; d_call: NA; cdr3_aa: CASSPTESGSTSYEQYF; cdr3_nt: TGTGCCAGCAGCCCTACGGAGTCCGGGAGTACTTCCTACGAGCAGTACTTC
clone_size: NA; v_call: TRBV2; j_call: TRBJ2-7; d_call: NA; cdr3_aa: CASSERYRIVYEQYF; cdr3_nt: TGTGCCAGCAGTGAACGTTACAGGATTGTCTACGAGCAGTACTTC
clone_size: few; v_call: TRBV5-6; j_call: TRBJ1-1; d_call: TRBD1; cdr3_aa: CASSATGLTEAFF; cdr3_nt: TGTGCCAGCAGCGCGACAGGGCTAACTGAAGCTTTCTTT
clone_size: NA; v_call: TRBV12-5; j_call: TRBJ1-2; d_call: NA; cdr3_aa: CASGFGQGGGYTF; cdr3_nt: TGTGCTAGTGGTTTTGGCCAGGGCGGTGGCTACACCTTC
clone_size: NA; v_call: TRBV7-8; j_call: TRBJ2-7; d_call: NA; cdr3_aa: CASSLQSGLYEQYF; cdr3_nt: TGTGCCAGCAGCCTCCAGAGCGGTCTCTACGAGCAGTACTTC
clone_size: NA; v_call: TRBV18; j_call: TRBJ2-1; d_call: TRBD2; cdr3_aa: CASSPRLAQGNEQFF; cdr3_nt: TGTGCCAGCTCACCGCGACTAGCGCAGGGGAATGAGCAGTTCTTC
clone_size: NA; v_call: TRBV27; j_call: TRBJ2-2; d_call: TRBD1; cdr3_aa: CASSPSRTGLNTGELFF; cdr3_nt: TGTGCCAGCAGTCCGTCCCGGACAGGGTTGAACACCGGGGAGCTGTTTTTT
clone_size: NA; v_call: TRBV19; j_call: TRBJ2-1; d_call: TRBD2; cdr3_aa: CASSLQPGLLADEQFF; cdr3_nt: TGTGCCAGTAGTCTCCAGCCGGGACTATTGGCCGATGAGCAGTTCTTC
clone_size: NA; v_call: TRBV5-1; j_call: TRBJ2-2; d_call: NA; cdr3_aa: CASSLASGTGELFF; cdr3_nt: TGCGCCAGCAGCTTGGCCTCAGGGACCGGGGAGCTGTTTTTT
clone_size: NA; v_call: TRBV14; j_call: TRBJ2-1; d_call: TRBD2; cdr3_aa: CASSQTSREGLAGPGHNEQFF; cdr3_nt: TGTGCCAGCAGCCAAACCTCCAGGGAGGGACTAGCGGGTCCTGGGCACAATGAGCAGTTCTTC
clone_size: NA; v_call: TRBV11-2; j_call: TRBJ2-1; d_call: NA; cdr3_aa: CASSSTRYDVHEQFF; cdr3_nt: TGTGCCAGCAGTTCCACTAGGTACGATGTTCATGAGCAGTTCTTC
clone_size: NA; v_call: TRBV14; j_call: TRBJ2-7; d_call: TRBD2; cdr3_aa: CASSPRGSGSYEQYF; cdr3_nt: TGTGCCAGCAGCCCGCGGGGTAGCGGGAGTTACGAGCAGTACTTC
clone_size: NA; v_call: TRBV18; j_call: TRBJ1-2; d_call: NA; cdr3_aa: CASSPPKGGYTF; cdr3_nt: TGTGCCAGCTCACCCCCGAAGGGGGGCTACACCTTC
clone_size: NA; v_call: TRBV6-1; j_call: TRBJ1-1; d_call: NA; cdr3_aa: CASRGGGVTEAFF; cdr3_nt: TGTGCCAGCCGGGGGGGAGGCGTCACTGAAGCTTTCTTT
clone_size: NA; v_call: TRBV7-8; j_call: TRBJ1-5; d_call: NA; cdr3_aa: CASSLVPGLQPQHF; cdr3_nt: TGTGCCAGCAGCTTAGTCCCCGGGTTGCAGCCCCAGCATTTT
clone_size: NA; v_call: TRBV6-6; j_call: TRBJ1-5; d_call: NA; cdr3_aa: CASSYCPTENQPQHF; cdr3_nt: TGTGCCAGCAGTTACTGCCCAACAGAGAATCAGCCCCAGCATTTT
clone_size: once; v_call: TRBV19; j_call: TRBJ1-1; d_call: TRBD1; cdr3_aa: CASSIIGQGAAEAFF; cdr3_nt: TGTGCCAGTAGTATTATAGGACAGGGGGCGGCTGAAGCTTTCTTT
clone_size: NA; v_call: TRBV7-9; j_call: TRBJ1-1; d_call: NA; cdr3_aa: CASSLAGETSDTEAFF; cdr3_nt: TGTGCCAGCAGCTTGGCAGGGGAGACGTCGGACACTGAAGCTTTCTTT
clone_size: NA; v_call: TRBV2; j_call: TRBJ2-7; d_call: NA; cdr3_aa: CASRNRNRYEQYF; cdr3_nt: TGTGCCAGCAGGAACAGAAACCGCTACGAGCAGTACTTC
clone_size: NA; v_call: TRBV11-3; j_call: TRBJ2-2; d_call: NA; cdr3_aa: CASSLAQSGPNTGELFF; cdr3_nt: TGTGCCAGCAGCTTAGCTCAAAGCGGACCGAACACCGGGGAGCTGTTTTTT
clone_size: NA; v_call: TRBV6-5; j_call: TRBJ2-1; d_call: TRBD2; cdr3_aa: CASSYSTGLAGGLQFF; cdr3_nt: TGTGCCAGCAGTTACTCTACCGGACTAGCGGGAGGCCTGCAGTTCTTC
clone_size: once; v_call: TRBV2; j_call: TRBJ2-5; d_call: TRBD2; cdr3_aa: CASSDGLAGQETQYF; cdr3_nt: TGTGCCAGCAGTGACGGGCTAGCGGGGCAAGAGACCCAGTACTTC
clone_size: NA; v_call: TRBV5-4; j_call: TRBJ1-2; d_call: NA; cdr3_aa: CASSLIQGHNYGYTF; cdr3_nt: TGTGCCAGCAGCTTGATACAGGGCCATAACTATGGCTACACCTTC
clone_size: few; v_call: TRBV28; j_call: TRBJ2-6; d_call: NA; cdr3_aa: CASRGAAGANVLTF; cdr3_nt: TGTGCCAGCCGGGGGGCGGCTGGGGCCAACGTCCTGACTTTC
clone_size: NA; v_call: TRBV19; j_call: TRBJ1-1; d_call: TRBD1; cdr3_aa: CASSTYRGRGNTEAFF; cdr3_nt: TGTGCCAGTAGTACCTACAGGGGGCGCGGGAACACTGAAGCTTTCTTT
clone_size: NA; v_call: TRBV6-5; j_call: TRBJ2-1; d_call: TRBD1; cdr3_aa: CASSHDRVEQFF; cdr3_nt: TGTGCCAGCAGTCACGACAGGGTTGAGCAGTTCTTC
clone_size: NA; v_call: TRBV5-8; j_call: TRBJ2-7; d_call: NA; cdr3_aa: CASSPSWRDDYEQYF; cdr3_nt: TGTGCCAGCAGCCCGAGTTGGAGGGATGACTACGAGCAGTACTTC
clone_size: NA; v_call: TRBV7-9; j_call: TRBJ2-1; d_call: TRBD1; cdr3_aa: CASSSLTGTGGYNEQFF; cdr3_nt: TGTGCCAGCAGCTCCCTAACCGGGACAGGGGGCTACAATGAGCAGTTCTTC
clone_size: NA; v_call: TRBV7-3; j_call: TRBJ2-2; d_call: NA; cdr3_aa: CASSQTGLTNTGELFF; cdr3_nt: TGTGCCAGCAGCCAGACAGGCCTTACGAACACCGGGGAGCTGTTTTTT
clone_size: once; v_call: TRBV7-9; j_call: TRBJ1-2; d_call: NA; cdr3_aa: CASSVNYGYTF; cdr3_nt: TGTGCCAGCAGCGTAAACTATGGCTACACCTTC
clone_size: NA; v_call: TRBV4-3; j_call: TRBJ1-2; d_call: NA; cdr3_aa: CASSQEGEGEDGYTF; cdr3_nt: TGCGCCAGCAGCCAAGAGGGAGAAGGAGAGGATGGCTACACCTTC
clone_size: few; v_call: TRBV27; j_call: TRBJ2-2; d_call: NA; cdr3_aa: CASSPGTHTGELFF; cdr3_nt: TGTGCCAGCAGTCCCGGGACTCACACCGGGGAGCTGTTTTTT
clone_size: few; v_call: TRBV4-1; j_call: TRBJ1-1; d_call: TRBD1; cdr3_aa: CASSPTPLTGGSVF; cdr3_nt: TGCGCCAGCAGCCCAACTCCTCTGACAGGGGGCTCGGTCTTT
clone_size: NA; v_call: TRBV7-9; j_call: TRBJ1-5; d_call: NA; cdr3_aa: CASSLDGGVGQPQHF; cdr3_nt: TGTGCCAGCAGCTTAGACGGGGGAGTCGGGCAGCCCCAGCATTTT
clone_size: NA; v_call: TRBV7-8; j_call: TRBJ2-7; d_call: TRBD1; cdr3_aa: CASSLAPRDRDYEQYF; cdr3_nt: TGTGCCAGCAGCTTAGCTCCCAGGGACAGGGACTACGAGCAGTACTTC
clone_size: NA; v_call: TRBV29-1; j_call: TRBJ2-1; d_call: TRBD2; cdr3_aa: CSVVSGRVGEQFF; cdr3_nt: TGCAGCGTTGTTAGCGGGAGGGTGGGTGAGCAGTTCTTC
clone_size: NA; v_call: TRBV11-2; j_call: TRBJ2-5; d_call: TRBD1; cdr3_aa: CASSLGAGGQETQYF; cdr3_nt: TGTGCCAGCAGCTTAGGTGCAGGGGGCCAAGAGACCCAGTACTTC
clone_size: NA; v_call: TRBV5-1; j_call: TRBJ1-1; d_call: TRBD1; cdr3_aa: CASRVNRGTEAFF; cdr3_nt: TGCGCCAGCAGAGTCAACAGGGGAACTGAAGCTTTCTTT
clone_size: NA; v_call: TRBV27; j_call: TRBJ2-5; d_call: NA; cdr3_aa: CASSPEALSETQYF; cdr3_nt: TGTGCCAGCAGTCCCGAGGCCCTATCCGAGACCCAGTACTTC
clone_size: NA; v_call: TRBV7-9; j_call: TRBJ2-1; d_call: TRBD2; cdr3_aa: CASSLGLAGSSYNEQFF; cdr3_nt: TGTGCCAGCAGCCTGGGACTAGCGGGGAGCTCCTACAATGAGCAGTTCTTC